These T cell receptor beta chains were read from a single sample in a study of cytomegalovirus exposure and HLA in healthy donors. The protocol was immunoSEQ multiplex PCR, while the TCRdb copy is restricted to in-frame clones and leaves out a portion. The sample carries fewer than 150,000 clones, approximately 80% recorded once. Sample: PBMCs. The receptor set was obtained from a middle-aged man in good health and CMV-seronegative. Both conserved end residues are part of each CDR3.

TRBV9	TRBJ2-7	13	CASSVGLAGEQYF
TRBV7-2	TRBJ2-1	13	CASSLSRTNEQFF
TRBV2	TRBJ2-7	13	CASTLTGIYEQYF
TRBV10-3	TRBJ2-5	14	CAISERQGGETQYF
TRBV19	TRBJ2-4	15	CASSIDPGQGYIQYF
TRBV11-2	TRBJ2-7	16	CASSAMGLAASYEQYF
TRBV7-8	TRBJ2-3	15	CASSLAAGRTDTQYF
TRBV4-1	TRBJ2-1	17	CASSQESLRGFLNEQFF
TRBV6-5	TRBJ1-1	14	CASPAGGMNTEAFF
TRBV30	TRBJ2-6	15	CAWSVPGTGANVLTF
TRBV28	TRBJ2-7	14	CASSLSRPLAEQYF
TRBV5-1	TRBJ2-7	13	CASSLQGAYEQYF
TRBV6-6	TRBJ2-1	14	CAGGGRETTNEQFF
TRBV28	TRBJ2-1	16	CASSFWAGRSYNEQFF
TRBV28	TRBJ2-5	13	CASSSGVKETQYF
TRBV10-3	TRBJ2-7	12	CAISGQGYEQYF
TRBV29-1	TRBJ2-3	14	CSGQTGGRTDTQYF
TRBV9	TRBJ2-7	15	CASSVVRAQSYEQYF
TRBV18	TRBJ2-7	14	CASSPGTGGYEQYF
TRBV2	TRBJ2-7	15	CASSEQGSLSGEQYF
TRBV11-2	TRBJ2-5	16	CASSQLAGEHGGTQYF
TRBV7-8	TRBJ1-1	14	CASSLGRMNTEAFF
TRBV7-9	TRBJ1-1	13	CASSQGPNTEAFF
TRBV7-2	TRBJ2-3	15	CASSLSGRAGDTQYF